This TCR beta chain was recorded in a study of blood T cell repertoires in COVID-19. Study details: PBMCs, B-cell-depleted T cells, or T cells were the source of the cDNA or gDNA that made up the material.

The CDR3 covers 17 residues. Original methodology: Estimation of nucleated cell counts relied on the amplification of reference gene primers. The table came from immunoSEQ multiplex PCR; TCRdb's copy has only in-frame clones and leaves some out. The DNA gave D and trimming, while V, J and clone size come from that table. The sample shows around 26,000 clones, approximately 78% of them seen only once. The sequence came from a human donor in a cohort sampled during active COVID-19. The material sequenced was peripheral blood. The chain uses TRBV12-2 and TRBJ1-4; the table's D call of TRBD1 was not tested on the DNA. TRBV12-2 is reported as a pseudogene. The CDR3 region is CASRLPRQGWTNEKLFF. Here the CDR3 DNA reads TGTGCAAGTCGCTTACCCCGACAGGGTTGGACTAATGAAAAACTGTTTTTT.